These 15 T cell receptor beta chains were all obtained from the same sample, sequenced in a study of blood T cells in healthy people across ages. With a J-beta primer mix and a sample-barcoded 5' primer, a second PCR ran roughly 6 to 12 cycles. TCRdb reprocessed the 5' RACE reads via MiXCR and lists one record per CDR3 protein. Seen here are about 730,000 distinct CDR3 sequences, around 40% observed once, and the top ten hold 20% to 25%. Sample: blood. The receptors were sampled from a woman aged 55-69 years in good health.

This sequence joins TRBV9 and TRBJ2-7, with TRBD1 as a possible D gene (5 bases). There are 15 residues in the CDR3. Trimming shortened V by 3 bases and J by 7 bases, and 20 bases separated the two germline ends. Germline V CDR1 and CDR2: SGDLS, YYNGEE. CDR3 amino acids: CASSDIVDPQGEQYF. Written as DNA, the CDR3 is TGTGCCAGCAGCGACATCGTCGACCCCCAGGGAGAGCAGTACTTC.

This clonotype appeared a few times. This chain uses TRBV11-1 with TRBJ2-5; D remains ambiguous. CDR3 length equals 14 residues. The germline V and J ends were trimmed by 2 bases and 5 bases, with 12 bases remaining between them. Germline loops: CDR1 SGHAT, CDR2 FQDESV (reference sequence). The CDR3 reads CASSLFSTVETQYF. CDR3 bases: TGTGCCAGCAGCTTATTTTCCACTGTGGAGACCCAGTACTTC.

In this sample, this clonotype turned up many times. The germline gene is not matched at one end of the junction; a read error may be the cause. The gene calls are TRBV6-2 or TRBV6-3 and TRBJ2-7; D gene uncertain. This CDR3 contains 13 residues. Germline values: CDR1 MNHEY, CDR2 SVGEGT. CDR3 sequence: CASSLDGPYEQYF. CDR3 nucleotide sequence: TGCGCCAGCAGCTTGGACGGACCCTACGAGCAGTACTTC.

The rearrangement uses TRBV25-1 and TRBJ1-1; the D is unclear. V lost 9 bases and J 1 base, leaving 9 bases between the germline ends. Germline V gives CDR1 MGHDK, CDR2 SYGVNS. The CDR3 length is 12 residues. CDR3 DNA sequence: TGTGCCAGTACGGGTGAGAACACTGAAGCTTTCTTT. Translated, it gives CASTGENTEAFF.

This clonotype came up a few times. V usage is TRBV2 and J usage is TRBJ2-7; D call uncertain. Trimming stripped 8 bases from V and 0 bases from J, with 17 bases between. This CDR3 spans 15 amino acids. Germline CDR1 and CDR2: SNHLY and FYNNEI. CDR3 DNA sequence: TGTGCCAGCGGAAACGGTGTCCGGAGCTCCTACGAGCAGTACTTC. This translates into CASGNGVRSSYEQYF.

This clonotype was found once. A much larger clone differs from this one at a single base, so this may be a read error. This sequence joins TRBV3-1 and TRBJ2-5; unclear D gene. The CDR3 length is 13 residues. Trimming removed 6 bases from V and 4 bases from J, with 12 bases in between. The germline V gene encodes CDR1 LGHDT and CDR2 YNNKEL (reference sequence). The CDR3: CASSQTYRETQYF. The CDR3 DNA reads TGTGCCAGCAGTCAGACGTACCGAGAGACCCAGTACTTC.

On this clonotype: This sequence may be a read error, since a much larger clone differs from it by one base. This sequence joins TRBV12-3 or TRBV12-4 and TRBJ2-7; 8 positions agree with TRBD2. The CDR3 length is 15 residues. After removal of 4 bases from V and 2 bases from J, the junction contained 7 bases not matched to a gene. CDR3 amino acids: CASSYHGGGAYEQYF. The CDR3 nucleotides read TGTGCCAGCAGTTATCACGGGGGGGGAGCCTACGAGCAGTACTTC.

V usage is TRBV28 and J usage is TRBJ2-4, with 8 positions matching TRBD1. The V segment lost 6 bases and the J segment 9 bases; nucleotides outside the gene matches: 7. The CDR3 covers 13 residues. Germline-derived CDR1 and CDR2 are MDHEN and SYDVKM. The CDR3 coding sequence is TGTGCCAGCAGCGACAGGGGAGTTGGCATTCAGTACTTC. This gives the protein CASSDRGVGIQYF.

The chain is built from TRBV3-1 and TRBJ1-2; 7 bases align to TRBD1. Looked up from germline, CDR1 is LGHDT and CDR2 is YNNKEL (reference sequence). After removal of 1 base from V and 6 bases from J, the junction contained 8 bases not matched to a gene. The length of the CDR3 is 15 residues. CDR3 DNA: TGTGCCAGCAGCCAAGTAGAGAGCAGGGGGAATGGCTACACCTTC. Its translation is CASSQVESRGNGYTF.

In regard to this clonotype: Germline and junction disagree at one end, which may indicate a read error. The chain combines TRBV18 with TRBJ2-7; no clear D. The germline V gene encodes CDR1 KGHSH and CDR2 LQKENI. CDR3 size: 16 residues. The DNA of the CDR3 is TGTGCCAGCTCTCGAGCAGTGGTCCTGAGCTCCGACGAGCAGTACTTC. It codes for CASSRAVVLSSDEQYF.

CDR3 nucleotides: TGTGCCAGCAGCCCCTTAAGCGAGAACACAGATACGCAGTATTTT. It codes for CASSPLSENTDTQYF. The chain recombines TRBV14 with TRBJ2-3; D is undetermined. This CDR3 contains 15 residues. CDR1 and CDR2 from the germline V gene are SGHDN and FVKESK. V lost 4 bases, J lost 2 bases, and 13 bases lay in between.

J is TRBJ2-7 and V is TRBV3-1; a weak D match, TRBD1 (6 bases). Judging by the DNA end, TRBJ2-4 fits better; the J call may be wrong. The CDR3 sequence is 13 residues long. Germline lookup yields CDR1 LGHDT and CDR2 YNNKEL (reference sequence). The CDR3 DNA is TGTGCCAGCAGTCAGGGGTCCAAAAACATTCAGTACTTC. Residues: CASSQGSKNIQYF.

This clonotype has just a few counts. CDR3 residues: CASSALNEQFF. In DNA form, the CDR3 reads TGTGCCAGCAGTGCTCTTAATGAGCAGTTCTTC. This chain joins TRBV25-1 and TRBJ2-1, with D unclear. The germline V gene encodes CDR1 MGHDK and CDR2 SYGVNS. Trimming pared 4 bases from V and 7 bases from J, leaving 5 bases between. The CDR3 consists of 11 residues.

V is TRBV6-1 and J is TRBJ1-2, with D maybe TRBD1 (6 bases). The V end was cut by 7 bases, the J end by 8 bases, with 14 bases between. The CDR3 totals 12 residues. Germline assignment: CDR1 MNHNS and CDR2 SASEGT. The CDR3 DNA reads TGTGCCAGCAACACAAACAGGGACGGCTACACCTTC. Translated, it gives CASNTNRDGYTF.

The chain carries TRBV20-1 and TRBJ2-5, with 7 bases lining up with TRBD1. Trimming removed 6 bases from V and 1 base from J; junction bases left unmatched: 11. The CDR3 spans 15 residues. Germline CDR1 and CDR2: DFQATT and SNEGSKA (reference sequence). CDR3 nucleotide sequence: TGCAGTGCGGACCGGACAGGTACCCTCCAAGAGACCCAGTACTTC. It yields the protein CSADRTGTLQETQYF.